This paragraph covers one T cell receptor beta chain sequence. This record belongs to a study of memory CD4+ T cells and cytomegalovirus serostatus. Trimming left V 6 bases short and J 4 bases short, with 14 bases between. The germline V gene encodes CDR1 MNHEY and CDR2 SMNVEV (reference sequence). The length of the CDR3 is 14 residues. Sequenced by immunoSEQ multiplex PCR; TCRdb stores in-frame clones only, minus some. This sample has some 30,000 clones, with around four fifths found just once. Single viable CD3+CD4+CD8-CD45RO+ cells were sorted as the memory CD4+ T cells. Input material: memory CD4+ T cells from blood. The chain links TRBV27 to TRBJ2-3; D gene ambiguous. This clonotype was obtained from an adult in good health and CMV-seronegative. Some clones in this sample may be carry-over from other donors' samples. The CDR3 DNA is TGTGCCAGCAGGAACCGGGTGACCGCAGATACGCAGTATTTT. It codes for CASRNRVTADTQYF.